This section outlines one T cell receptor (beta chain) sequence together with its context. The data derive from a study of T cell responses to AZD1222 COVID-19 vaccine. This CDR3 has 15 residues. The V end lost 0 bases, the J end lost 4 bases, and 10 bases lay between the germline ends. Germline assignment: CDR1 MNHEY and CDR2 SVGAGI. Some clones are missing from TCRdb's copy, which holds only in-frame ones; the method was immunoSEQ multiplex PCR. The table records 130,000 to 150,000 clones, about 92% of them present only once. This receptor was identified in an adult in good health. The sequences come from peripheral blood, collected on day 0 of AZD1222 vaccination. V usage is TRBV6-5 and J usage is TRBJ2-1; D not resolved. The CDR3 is CASSYSTSVYNEQFF. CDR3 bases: TGTGCCAGCAGTTACTCGACTTCGGTATACAATGAGCAGTTCTTC.